A selection of T cell receptor beta chains follows, all from one sample in a study of blood T cell repertoires in COVID-19. Some clones are missing from TCRdb's copy, which holds only in-frame ones; the method was immunoSEQ multiplex PCR. The sample has 150,000 to 180,000 clones; 70% to 85% are singletons. The sample taken for sequencing was peripheral blood. Receptor source: a woman in her fifties or sixties with acute or convalescent COVID-19. Each CDR3 is given with its conserved first and last residue. The D gene is left open where the match is weak. Expanded clones get a size class; other rows say once, few or many, or leave the size out.

>TRBV19|TRBJ1-4|-|-
TGTGCCAGAAAGAGGGTAACTAATGAAAAACTGTTTTTT
CARKRVTNEKLFF
>TRBV6-1|TRBJ2-5|-|TRBD2
TGTGCCAGCAGTGATTATTGGACTAGCGGGGGTCAAGAGACCCAGTACTTC
CASSDYWTSGGQETQYF
>TRBV4-1|TRBJ2-3|-|-
TGCGCCAGCAGCCAAGAAAGGAGCCCTAGCACAGATACGCAGTATTTT
CASSQERSPSTDTQYF
>TRBV5-5|TRBJ1-6|-|-
TGTGCCAGCAGCTTGTTGGAGGGTGGAGGTTCACCCCTCCACTTT
CASSLLEGGGSPLHF
>TRBV19|TRBJ2-1|-|TRBD1
TGTGCCAGTAGACAAACAGGGGCAACCTACAATGAGCAGTTCTTC
CASRQTGATYNEQFF
>TRBV7-9|TRBJ1-1|once|-
TGTGCCAGCAGCTTAATGGCAGAAAACACTGAAGCTTTCTTT
CASSLMAENTEAFF
>TRBV5-5|TRBJ1-1|few|TRBD1
TGTGCCAGCAGCTCGGGACAGGGAGGGACTGAAGCTTTCTTT
CASSSGQGGTEAFF
>TRBV7-9|TRBJ2-1|-|-
TGTGCCAGCAGCTTAGTGGTCGACTCCCGGGGGTCCAATGAGCAGTTCTTC
CASSLVVDSRGSNEQFF
>TRBV19|TRBJ1-2|-|TRBD1
TGTGCCAGTCGTTCGGGACAGGGAAACTATGGCTACACCTTC
CASRSGQGNYGYTF
>TRBV5-1|TRBJ2-3|-|-
TGCGCCAGCTCCCCTGGGGGGTCCCTCACAGATACGCAGTATTTT
CASSPGGSLTDTQYF
>TRBV7-2|TRBJ1-4|-|-
TGTGCCAGCAGCCTCAGGGGAGGGTATGAAAAACTGTTTTTT
CASSLRGGYEKLFF
>TRBV27|TRBJ1-1|once|-
TGTGCCAGCAGCTTCAGGGTGAACACTGAAGCTTTCTTT
CASSFRVNTEAFF
>TRBV11-2|TRBJ2-1|-|TRBD2
TGTGCCAGCAGCTTACTAGCGGGGGAGTACAATGAGCAGTTCTTC
CASSLLAGEYNEQFF
>TRBV5-1|TRBJ1-6|-|TRBD1
TGCGCCAGCAGCTTGCCCCAGGGGGCCATCGATTCACCCCTCCACTTT
CASSLPQGAIDSPLHF
>TRBV5-1|TRBJ1-4|-|-
TGCGCCAGCAGAGAGATGAGTAACGAAAAACTGTTTTTT
CASREMSNEKLFF
>TRBV7-8|TRBJ1-5|-|TRBD1
TGTGCCAGCAGCTTAGAGTATTTGGGACAGACCCAAACGGGATATAGCAATCAGCCCCAGCATTTT
CASSLEYLGQTQTGYSNQPQHF
>TRBV18|TRBJ1-1|-|-
TGTGCCAGCTCACGGTCTACGGGGGAGAACACTGAAGCTTTCTTT
CASSRSTGENTEAFF
>TRBV30|TRBJ1-6|few|-
TGTGCCTGGAGACGGGATTCACCCCTCCACTTT
CAWRRDSPLHF
>TRBV27|TRBJ1-2|-|TRBD1
TGTGCCAGCAGCCCAGGGGGTTGGTCCAACTATGGCTACACCTTC
CASSPGGWSNYGYTF
>TRBV18|TRBJ1-5|once|-
TGTGCCAGCTCACCATCGACAGACAGCAATCAGCCCCAGCATTTT
CASSPSTDSNQPQHF
>TRBV5-4|TRBJ1-2|-|TRBD1
TGTGCCAGCAGCTCAAGACAGGGGCGGAACTATGGCTACACCTTC
CASSSRQGRNYGYTF
>TRBV30|TRBJ2-1|-|TRBD2
TGTGCCTGGAGTCCCCAGGGACTAGCGGGGGTCTACAATGAGCAGTTCTTC
CAWSPQGLAGVYNEQFF
>TRBV18|TRBJ1-3|-|-
TGTGCCAGCTCACCCCCCTATGGAAACACCATATATTTT
CASSPPYGNTIYF
>TRBV5-1|TRBJ1-1|-|-
TGCGCCAGCAGCTCATACAGGGCCGGGGAAGCTTTCTTT
CASSSYRAGEAFF
>TRBV6-1|TRBJ1-6|many|-
TGTGCCAGCAGTGAACAGGGGTCTGATAATTCACCCCTCCACTTT
CASSEQGSDNSPLHF
>TRBV18|TRBJ2-3|-|TRBD2
TGTGCCAGCTCACCATTTGGACTAGCGACAGATACGCAGTATTTT
CASSPFGLATDTQYF
>TRBV2|TRBJ1-6|-|-
TGTGCCAGCAGCCCAGGGATTAATTCACCCCTCCACTTT
CASSPGINSPLHF
>TRBV11-3|TRBJ2-1|-|TRBD1
TGTGCCAGCAGCCAGGGACAGGGCTCCTACAATGAGCAGTTCTTC
CASSQGQGSYNEQFF
>TRBV19|TRBJ1-1|-|-
TGTGCCAGTAGTATAGTTTGGCGGGGTGAAGCTTTCTTT
CASSIVWRGEAFF
>TRBV7-9|TRBJ1-6|-|-
TGTGCCAGCAGCTTAGCGGGGGGAGACACCCTCCACTTT
CASSLAGGDTLHF